Below, one TCR beta chain is given with its context. Its antigen is not known. About 40,000 productive templates were obtained per sample on average. Clones were read by immunoSEQ multiplex PCR, and TCRdb kept only the in-frame ones, dropping some. The sample yields 17,000 or so clones, around four fifths seen once. Trimming shortened V by 4 bases and J by 5 bases, and 17 bases separated the two germline ends. Germline V gene data show CDR1 as SSHAT and CDR2 as FNYEAQ (reference sequence). The CDR3 is 15 residues long. This entry belongs to a study of STAT3 mutations in large granular lymphocyte leukemia. The overall study: Canonical activating STAT3 mutations were detected in roughly half of the longitudinally sequenced T-LGLL patients. Immunosuppressive therapy was given to more than half of T-LGLL patients. Study-wide findings and caveats: Every T-LGLL patient had at least one immunodominant TCRbeta clonotype. Persisting codominant clonotypes may have hidden a small pathogenic clone.

Sequencing input: peripheral blood mononuclear cells. This TCR was sampled from a man aged 50-60 years with T-cell large granular lymphocyte leukemia. Some clones in this sample may be carry-over from other donors' samples. This chain connects TRBV7-7 to TRBJ2-5; D is ambiguous. As DNA, the CDR3 is TGTGCCAGCAGCTCCATTGGCCCCAAAGCTGAGACCCAGTACTTC. This sequence encodes CASSSIGPKAETQYF.